Below are 10 T cell receptor beta chains sequenced from a single sample in a study of blood T cell dynamics during melanoma immunotherapy. Stated time point: pre-treatment baseline. Produced via immunoSEQ multiplex PCR; TCRdb's table is partial and in-frame only. The profile covers roughly 7,000 clones, with roughly 83% appearing a single time and 36% taken by the ten largest. The specimen comprised blood, sampled from a patient treated with checkpoint blockade. The source of these receptors is a human donor with melanoma. Some clones in this sample may be carry-over from other donors' samples.

In this sample, this clone turned up a few times. V is TRBV5-1 and J is TRBJ2-4; a possible D gene is TRBD1 (6 bases). V was cut by 4 bases and J by 8 bases, with 19 bases left in between. Germline V gene lookup returns CDR1 SGHRS and CDR2 YFSETQ. The CDR3 runs to 15 residues. The CDR3 is CASSLGTRALDIQYF. CDR3 DNA sequence: TGCGCCAGCAGCCTGGGGACACGGGCGTTGGACATTCAGTACTTC.

The chain joins TRBV9 to TRBJ1-1; D may be TRBD1 (6 bases). V was clipped by 0 bases and J by 5 bases, with 14 bases between them. The CDR3 runs to 15 residues. Per germline, CDR1 SGDLS and CDR2 YYNGEE. CDR3 sequence (DNA): TGTGCCAGCAGCGTAGTCGCAGGGGTCAGGACTGAAGCTTTCTTT. Its protein product is CASSVVAGVRTEAFF.

V and J are TRBV19 and TRBJ1-1; D is unresolved. Trimming removed 5 bases from V and 1 base from J, with 8 bases in between. The CDR3 is 13 amino acids. The V gene's germline CDR1 is LNHDA and CDR2 SQIVND (reference sequence). CDR3 amino acids: CASSLRENTEAFF. CDR3 bases: TGTGCCAGTAGTTTAAGGGAGAACACTGAAGCTTTCTTT.

The chain joins TRBV19 to TRBJ2-7; no reliable D call. The V end was cut by 5 bases, the J end by 3 bases, with 17 bases between. CDR1 is LNHDA and CDR2 is SQIVND in the germline V gene (reference sequence). The CDR3 runs 15 residues. CDR3 DNA: TGTGCCAGTAGTGATCAGCACAACATGAACTACGAGCAGTACTTC. This sequence encodes CASSDQHNMNYEQYF.

This chain links TRBV7-9 with TRBJ1-2; no clear D gene. Germline V gives CDR1 SEHNR, CDR2 FQNEAQ (reference sequence). V dropped 0 bases and J dropped 5 bases, with 4 bases sitting between them. This CDR3 region has 12 residues. CDR3 region: CASSLASYGYTF. The DNA of the CDR3 is TGTGCCAGCAGCTTAGCCTCGTATGGCTACACCTTC.

This clone was seen more than once but under ten times. V is TRBV18 and J is TRBJ1-1, with TRBD1 matching 8 bases. CDR1 KGHSH and CDR2 LQKENI come from the germline V gene. This CDR3 region has 14 residues. Unmatched junction bases numbered 3, after V lost 4 bases and J lost 2 bases. The CDR3 region is CASSLQGANTEAFF. Here the CDR3 DNA reads TGTGCCAGCTCACTCCAGGGGGCTAACACTGAAGCTTTCTTT. The full variable domain, in which reference TRBV18 and TRBJ1-1 provide the parts outside the CDR3, is NAGVMQNPRHLVRRRGQEARLRCSPMKGHSHVYWYRQLPEEGLKFMVYLQKENIIDESGMPKERFSAEFPKEGPSILRIQQVVRGDSAAYFCASSLQGANTEAFFGQGTRLTVV.

This clone was seen just once. The rearrangement uses TRBV27 and TRBJ1-1; perhaps TRBD1 as D (6 bases). Germline CDR1 is MNHEY and CDR2 is SMNVEV (reference sequence). Trimming shortened V by 4 bases and J by 1 base, and 7 bases separated the two germline ends. The CDR3 runs to 13 residues. CDR3 in DNA: TGTGCCAGCAGTTGGGGACAGAACACTGAAGCTTTCTTT. Protein: CASSWGQNTEAFF.

The chain has TRBV10-2 and TRBJ2-1; tentatively, D is TRBD2 (5 bases). The V end was cut by 3 bases, the J end by 8 bases, with 17 bases between. The CDR3 length is 15 residues. Germline-derived CDR1 and CDR2 are WSHSY and SAAADI. Here the CDR3 DNA reads TGCGCCAGCAGTGAAAGGTTCGAGGGCCTGGATGAGCAGTTCTTC. Amino acid sequence: CASSERFEGLDEQFF.

The chain links TRBV30 to TRBJ1-1; D remains unclear. Germline CDR1 GTSNPN, CDR2 SVGIG (reference sequence). Trimming stripped 3 bases from V and 0 bases from J, with 5 bases between. The CDR3 has 12 residues. In DNA form, the CDR3 reads TGTGCCTGGAGCCGTATGAACACTGAAGCTTTCTTT. It specifies CAWSRMNTEAFF.

Here the CDR3 reads CASRPPGQPEKLFF. CDR3 nucleotides: TGTGCCAGCAGACCTCCGGGACAGCCGGAAAAACTGTTTTTT. This chain joins TRBV6-5 and TRBJ1-4, with TRBD1 matching over 7 bases. With V trimmed by 6 bases and J by 8 bases, 9 bases remained unmatched. Germline loops: CDR1 MNHEY, CDR2 SVGAGI. This CDR3 region has 14 residues.